The TCR beta chain under discussion was sequenced for a study of T cell responses to AZD1222 COVID-19 vaccine (dated by TCRdb to the early 2020s). Context from the whole study: TCR sequencing covered some 240 trial participants: 200 to 220 given two doses of AZD1222 and around 26 given two doses of MenACWY control vaccine. Enrollment into the trials was organized by age into subgroups of 18-55, 56-69 and 70-plus years, and those subgroups contained approximately 150, 30 and 60 TCR-sequenced participants, respectively. General findings and caveats noted by the study authors: Conclusions about previously exposed vaccinees are limited, since just 6 or 7 AZD1222 recipients were seropositive for SARS-CoV-2 at baseline. A significant rise in spike-specific TCR breadth and depth was observed after two AZD1222 doses relative to day 0 and relative to MenACWY recipients. Nearly half of unique spike-specific TCRs reportedly recognized epitopes outside regions mutated in the B.1.351 and B.1.1.7 variants. Participants were mostly white British and included more females than males, and it was suggested by the authors that clonal diversity may have been underestimated. In the small 56-69-year group, the increase in depth fell short of significance, most likely because of low power. No day 14 peak-response samples were available, so repertoires were characterized only after the peak T cell response. The whole spike protein was spanned by vaccine-associated CD4 TCRs, and dominant responses were seen in regions 160-218 and 743-854.

Taken with the paper, the label for time point translates to: about 28 days (+/-7) after the second vaccine dose. Because spike-specific TCR depth and breadth did not differ between the two schedules, AZD1222 recipients who got a second dose at roughly 4 weeks were pooled with those who got a second dose at roughly 12 weeks. Samples from vaccinated people were obtained from the UK trials COV001 and COV002, which included a single-blind randomized controlled phase 2/3 trial of AZD1222 (ChAdOx1 nCoV-19) in healthy adults. For TCRbeta chain sequencing, PBMC samples from trial participants were taken at day 0 and at day 28 after the second dose. The CDR3 regions of human TCRbeta chains were subjected to immunosequencing. Under the source paper's analysis protocol: TCRs in the repertoires were matched against a reference library of SARS-CoV-2-specific TCRs that had been generated with the MIRA antigen-specificity platform. Breadth meant the fraction of unique TCRs that were SARS-CoV-2-associated, whereas depth meant the fraction of total T cells that were SARS-CoV-2-associated. Using the MIRA data, each spike-specific TCR was assigned both to the spike region to which the TCR was reactive and to a CD4 or CD8 class. Log10-transformed breadth and depth values were compared by one-way ANOVA with Sidak's multiple comparisons tests. As stored in TCRdb, this immuneACCESS dataset retains in-frame rearrangements with V and J assigned. A fraction of the clones does not appear; measured against another copy, unresolved V genes explain less than half of the discrepancy, and the remainder lacks a known reason. V and J calls and clone size are copied from that table; D and trimming were computed from the DNA. For this sample there are about 46,000 clones; around nine tenths appear just once. The ten top clones hold 0.9% to 1.2% of the sample.

Worth noting for this clone: There is no known antigen for this receptor. Nothing much larger sits one base from this clone, and base qualities are not available.

After removal of 3 bases from V and 3 bases from J, the junction retains 8 bases not matched to a gene. The CDR3 holds 15 amino acids from the cysteine to the phenylalanine. The CDR3 DNA has 45 bases and is translated from base 1. Taken from the germline V gene, the CDR1 and CDR2 loops are SGHDT and YYEEEE. The V and J segments used are TRBV5-6 and TRBJ2-7; 8 junctional bases match TRBD2. Source: peripheral blood, taken 28 days after the second AZD1222 dose. The sequence was obtained from an adult who received the AZD1222 COVID-19 vaccine. The CDR3 reads CASSWRLASNYEQYF. In nucleotide form, the sequence is TGTGCCAGCAGCTGGCGACTAGCGTCGAACTACGAGCAGTACTTC.